This T cell receptor beta chain was profiled in a study of PD-1 blockade in classical Hodgkin lymphoma. Whole-study context: The patients were dosed with nivolumab 3 mg/kg, infused intravenously every 2 weeks. Study-level points and caveats: After ASCT, patients who started nivolumab under 1 year later were excluded.

Time point reported: cycle 4 day 1 (C4D1), after more than five weeks of nivolumab. There was relapse after autologous stem cell transplantation in every patient, and there was variation in brentuximab vedotin exposure. To note about this clone: What it binds is not known.

The table came from immunoSEQ multiplex PCR; TCRdb's copy has only in-frame clones and leaves some out. The sample lists about 110,000 clones, roughly nine tenths occurring once. V shed 5 bases, J shed 3 bases, and the junction held 5 bases outside the gene matches. CDR1 and CDR2 from the germline V gene are SGHTA and FQGNSA. The CDR3 consists of 14 residues. Sequenced material: peripheral blood mononuclear cells (PBMCs), taken before the fourth cycle of nivolumab. The clonotype was recovered from a human donor with classical Hodgkin lymphoma. The gene calls are TRBV7-2 and TRBJ2-7, with 9 bases fitting TRBD2. The CDR3 sequence: CASSVREGLYEQYF. The CDR3 nucleotides are TGTGCCAGCAGCGTGCGGGAGGGCCTCTACGAGCAGTACTTC.